This T cell receptor beta chain was observed in a study of cytomegalovirus exposure and HLA in healthy donors (TCRdb year 2017). Regarding the complete study: A later analysis indicated that the 130 or so validation repertoires were generated on the platform also employed for the 700 or so repertoires of the first cohort. The study aimed to test whether cataloging public T cell receptors could reveal signatures of past pathogen exposure. In addition to the first cohort of roughly 700 subjects, a separate validation cohort of approximately 120 different subjects was used. To predict cytomegalovirus infection status, the study brought together high-throughput TCR immunosequencing, statistical association of individual TCRs with disease status, and machine learning. What the work shows at the level of the full study, not this receptor alone: A few of the identified cytomegalovirus-associated TCR beta chains were confirmed in vitro to be specific for cytomegalovirus antigens. Across donors, most TCR sequences were observed very rarely, whereas some public TCRs were present in many individuals. The classifier was reported to diagnose cytomegalovirus status with high specificity and sensitivity in both the original and validation cohorts. The validation cohort had no HLA typing available for a later analysis, so co-occurrence within that cohort was assessed over all 110 or so repertoires. The authors suggested that the approach could potentially be generalized to other disease states and immunological phenotypes. A later analysis found that TCRs clustered in the first cohort also tended to co-occur in the 110 or so validation repertoires, with 94% of cluster scores above 0. In the study, some 160 TCR beta chains were listed as associated with cytomegalovirus.

As for this clone: It has no known antigen specificity. No quality values exist for individual bases; no much larger clone is one base distant.

The library relied on the immunoSEQ multiplex PCR assay. The paper's data handling went like this. A statistical classification framework was built for diagnosing cytomegalovirus status from the catalog of TCR beta chain sequences. The clones in this table, taken by TCRdb from immuneACCESS, are in-frame only. Not every clone is retained; where verified, under half of the shortfall comes from an unresolved V gene, and the cause of the rest is unknown. V and J calls and clone size follow that table, whereas D and trimming were derived from the DNA. This sample is represented by about 65,000 clones; about 91% of them were singletons. The ten largest account for 1% to 1.5% of the sample. Separate from the approximately 670-subject first cohort, the validation cohort of 95 to 150 subjects was the group to which the donors belonged. This TCR came from a woman under 30 in good health and CMV-seronegative. The specimen sequenced was PBMCs.

The CDR3 reads CSLQSGLAGAYNEQFF. Here is the DNA: TGCAGCTTACAATCAGGGCTAGCGGGGGCCTACAATGAGCAGTTCTTC. The receptor chain draws on TRBV29-1 and TRBJ2-1; 10 bases in between match TRBD2. Spanning cysteine to phenylalanine, the CDR3 consists of 16 amino acids. The DNA shown is the 48-base CDR3, in frame from base 1. The germline V gene yields SQVTM for CDR1 and ANQGSEA for CDR2. The V end gives up 8 bases and the J end 2 bases, leaving 12 bases in the junction not matched to a gene.